The sequence of this T cell receptor (beta chain) was determined in a study of OX40 agonist ivuxolimab in advanced cancers. Whole-study context: Treatment received earlier with anti-PD-1, anti-PD-L1 or anti-CTLA-4 agents was allowed, and less than 45% had some. Study-wide points: The antigen specificity of the peripheral T cells (those that were expanded) was not determined.

Researchers took blood at baseline, on cycle 4 day 1, and on cycle 7 day 1. The V gene's germline CDR1 is SGHAT and CDR2 FQNNGV. The trim removed 3 bases at V and 7 bases at J, leaving 0 bases unmatched. The CDR3 length is 14 residues. With respect to this clone: Its antigen is currently unknown.

The data were produced by immunoSEQ multiplex PCR, yet TCRdb's version contains in-frame clones alone and is incomplete. The sample records about 47,000 clones, around 80% being singletons. The material was CD4+ or CD8+ T cells sorted from blood, obtained in a trial of the OX40 agonist ivuxolimab. This clonotype was obtained from an adult with an advanced solid tumor such as melanoma, head and neck, liver or kidney cancer. The V and J genes are TRBV11-2 and TRBJ2-2, with 12 bases identical to TRBD2. CDR3 sequence (DNA): TGTGCCAGCAGCTTGGGACTAGCGGGCGGGGAGCTGTTTTTT. This codes for CASSLGLAGGELFF.